The 3 T cell receptor beta chains presented below share a single source sample, sequenced in a study of blood T cells in healthy people across ages. Alongside a J-beta primer mix, a sample-barcoded 5' primer served in a second PCR lasting roughly 7 to 11 cycles. Each CDR3 protein gets one entry after TCRdb re-called the 5' RACE reads with MiXCR. The table includes under 1,000,000 distinct CDR3 sequences, about half detected once. The sequencing sample was made of blood. These receptors came from a man aged 80 or over in good health.

The genes are TRBV28 and TRBJ2-5; 7 nucleotides align to TRBD1. This CDR3 spans 13 amino acids. Looked up from germline, CDR1 is MDHEN and CDR2 is SYDVKM. V dropped 8 bases and J dropped 3; count of bases not matched to a gene: 6. CDR3 protein: CASVGGGEETQYF. The DNA for the CDR3 is TGTGCCAGCGTAGGGGGCGGTGAAGAGACCCAGTACTTC.

The rearrangement uses TRBV10-3 and TRBJ1-1; D is uncertain. CDR3 length equals 15 residues. Germline values: CDR1 ENHRY, CDR2 SYGVKD. Trimming removed 4 bases at V and 4 bases at J, with 16 bases between. The CDR3: CAISAYDGRVTEAFF. DNA for the CDR3: TGTGCCATCAGTGCCTATGACGGTCGGGTCACTGAAGCTTTCTTT.

The J gene is TRBJ2-5, the V gene TRBV7-9, with 7 bases aligning to TRBD2. The length of the CDR3 is 15 residues. The germline V gene encodes CDR1 SEHNR and CDR2 FQNEAQ (reference sequence). With V trimmed by 1 base and J by 11 bases, 13 bases remained unmatched. CDR3: CASSLVAGVGNEQYF. CDR3 bases: TGTGCCAGCAGCTTAGTGGCGGGAGTGGGGAATGAGCAGTACTTC. The complete variable domain, with remaining parts taken from reference TRBV7-9 and TRBJ2-5, reads DTGVSQNPRHKITKRGQNVTFRCDPISEHNRLYWYRQTLGQGPEFLTYFQNEAQLEKSRLLSDRFSAERPKGSFSTLEIQRTEQGDSAMYLCASSLVAGVGNEQYFGPGTRLLVL.